A selection of T cell receptor beta chains follows, all from one sample in a study of chemoradiotherapy in HPV16-positive cancers. TCRdb's table, derived via immunoSEQ multiplex PCR, lists solely in-frame clones and lacks some. Found here are some 25,000 clones, roughly 95% of them singletons; the top ten hold over 2.5%. The sample here was taken from a patient who underwent chemoradiotherapy. Receptors were obtained from a human donor with HPV-associated anogenital cancer. Both conserved end residues are part of each CDR3. D genes are given only for firm matches. A row's size may be missing; if present it is once, few, many or a size class.

cdr3_aa cdr3_nt j_call clone_size v_call d_call
CASTQGQGYTF TGTGCCAGCACCCAGGGGCAGGGCTACACCTTC TRBJ1-2 NA TRBV6-5 NA
CASSSTGGENEKLFF TGTGCCAGCAGCAGTACAGGGGGCGAGAATGAAAAACTGTTTTTT TRBJ1-4 NA TRBV7-6 TRBD1
CASTEMIF TGTGCCAGCACCGAGATGATCTTC TRBJ2-1 NA TRBV6-8 NA
CASSPPRDEQFF TGCGCCAGCAGCCCCCCTAGGGATGAGCAGTTCTTC TRBJ2-1 NA TRBV5-1 NA
CASSEFRSSGSGNTQYF TGTGCCAGCAGTGAATTCAGGTCGAGCGGATCGGGCAATACGCAGTATTTT TRBJ2-3 once TRBV25-1 NA
CASSPWDRMGTEAFF TGCGCCAGCAGTCCCTGGGACAGGATGGGCACTGAAGCTTTCTTT TRBJ1-1 NA TRBV5-1 TRBD1
CASSLNSGGTGELFF TGTGCCAGCAGCTTAAATAGCGGGGGTACCGGGGAGCTGTTTTTT TRBJ2-2 NA TRBV7-9 TRBD2
CASSFSRVPTNYGYTF TGTGCCAGCAGCTTTTCCAGGGTACCTACTAACTATGGCTACACCTTC TRBJ1-2 once TRBV7-2 NA
CASSGKLAGVTQYF TGTGCCAGCAGTGGTAAACTAGCGGGCGTAACGCAGTATTTT TRBJ2-3 once TRBV2 TRBD2
CASSPGQTFNEKLFF TGTGCCAGCAGCCCGGGACAGACCTTTAATGAAAAACTGTTTTTT TRBJ1-4 NA TRBV11-2 TRBD1
CASRGQGPYEQYF TGTGCCAGCCGGGGACAGGGACCCTACGAGCAGTACTTC TRBJ2-7 NA TRBV2 TRBD1
CASSPQGQGSYNEQFF TGTGCCAGCAGCCCCCAGGGACAGGGCTCCTACAATGAGCAGTTCTTC TRBJ2-1 NA TRBV6-4 TRBD1
CASSRGHSENYGYTF TGCGCCAGCAGCCGGGGGCACAGCGAGAACTATGGCTACACCTTC TRBJ1-2 NA TRBV5-1 NA
CASSLQGVRETQYF TGTGCCAGCAGCTTACAGGGGGTCAGGGAGACCCAGTACTTC TRBJ2-5 once TRBV6-5 TRBD1
CASSAWDRGYEQYF TGTGCCAGCAGCGCTTGGGACAGAGGATACGAGCAGTACTTC TRBJ2-7 NA TRBV11-2 TRBD1
CASSHDRGGTEAFF TGTGCCAGCAGCCACGACAGGGGTGGGACTGAAGCTTTCTTT TRBJ1-1 NA TRBV7-8 TRBD1
CASSWGQPDEQYF TGTGCCAGCAGCTGGGGACAGCCCGACGAGCAGTACTTC TRBJ2-7 NA TRBV5-6 TRBD1
CASSALQGVGYTF TGTGCCAGCAGTGCATTACAGGGAGTCGGCTACACCTTC TRBJ1-2 NA TRBV2 NA
CASVKLGRTEAFF TGTGCCAGCGTAAAACTCGGGAGAACTGAAGCTTTCTTT TRBJ1-1 NA TRBV27 NA
CASSKTGGCDTGELFF TGTGCCAGCAGCAAGACAGGGGGCTGTGACACCGGGGAGCTGTTTTTT TRBJ2-2 NA TRBV21-1 NA
CASGGRGLSYEQYF TGTGCCAGCGGTGGCAGGGGGCTGTCCTACGAGCAGTACTTC TRBJ2-7 once TRBV2 TRBD1
CASSLVSVRDTGELFF TGTGCCAGCAGCTTAGTTTCGGTTAGGGACACCGGGGAGCTGTTTTTT TRBJ2-2 NA TRBV7-9 NA
CASSWGMEMNTEAFF TGTGCCAGCAGCTGGGGGATGGAGATGAACACTGAAGCTTTCTTT TRBJ1-1 NA TRBV6-5 NA
CASSSQGEETQYF TGCGCCAGCAGCTCCCAGGGAGAGGAGACCCAGTACTTC TRBJ2-5 NA TRBV5-1 NA
CASSLAGETGARFPTEAFF TGTGCCAGCAGCTTAGCGGGGGAAACGGGGGCAAGGTTCCCCACTGAAGCTTTCTTT TRBJ1-1 NA TRBV7-9 NA
CASSEMIDRYNEQFF TGTGCCAGCAGTGAAATGATCGACAGGTACAATGAGCAGTTCTTC TRBJ2-1 NA TRBV2 NA
CASREIFNSPLHF TGTGCCAGCAGGGAGATATTTAATTCACCCCTCCACTTT TRBJ1-6 NA TRBV6-1 NA
CASSNTGFAYEQYF TGTGCCAGTAGTAATACAGGGTTTGCCTACGAGCAGTACTTC TRBJ2-7 NA TRBV19 NA
CASRRDRGNAEAFF TGTGCCAGCAGAAGGGACAGGGGGAACGCTGAAGCTTTCTTT TRBJ1-1 NA TRBV28 TRBD1
CASSYSSGGSAEAFF TGTGCCAGCAGTTACTCGAGTGGGGGATCAGCTGAAGCTTTCTTT TRBJ1-1 once TRBV6-5 NA
CASSSLPGLSKTIYF TGTGCCAGCAGCAGCCTTCCGGGACTGTCTAAGACCATATATTTT TRBJ1-3 once TRBV9 NA
CASSLAGLNEKLFF TGTGCCAGCAGCTTAGCGGGACTTAATGAAAAACTGTTTTTT TRBJ1-4 NA TRBV7-2 NA